The 28 T cell receptor beta chains reported below all come from one sample, sequenced in a study of blood T cell repertoires in COVID-19. The table came from immunoSEQ multiplex PCR; TCRdb's copy has only in-frame clones and leaves some out. The sample has 150,000 to 200,000 clones, roughly 89% seen once. Sequencing input: peripheral blood. The receptor set was obtained from a man aged 18 to 30 with active or convalescent COVID-19.

The chain has TRBV18 and TRBJ2-7; 8 bases map to TRBD2. The junction had 4 bases not matched to a gene; V was cut back by 2 bases and J by 4 bases. The CDR3 spans 14 residues. Germline values: CDR1 KGHSH, CDR2 LQKENI. The CDR3 reads CASSPAGGRYEQYF. The CDR3 nucleotides read TGTGCCAGCTCACCAGCGGGAGGTCGATACGAGCAGTACTTC. The full variable domain, rest sourced from reference TRBV18 and TRBJ2-7, is NAGVMQNPRHLVRRRGQEARLRCSPMKGHSHVYWYRQLPEEGLKFMVYLQKENIIDESGMPKERFSAEFPKEGPSILRIQQVVRGDSAAYFCASSPAGGRYEQYFGPGTRLTVT.

The rearrangement uses TRBV11-3 and TRBJ2-3; D unclear. Germline V lookup: CDR1 SGHNT, CDR2 YENEEA. The CDR3 is made up of 12 amino acids. The V end was cut by 5 bases, the J end by 2 bases, with 5 bases between. The CDR3 loop is CASSPHTDTQYF. Written as DNA, the CDR3 is TGTGCCAGCAGCCCCCACACAGATACGCAGTATTTT.

This clone has a handful of counts. The J gene is TRBJ1-5, the V gene TRBV7-9; D perhaps matches TRBD1 (5 bases). V lost 3 bases and J 7 bases, leaving 13 bases between the germline ends. The CDR3 totals 14 residues. The germline CDR1 and CDR2 sequences are SEHNR and FQNEAQ (reference sequence). The DNA of the CDR3 is TGTGCCAGCAGCTTCGCGGGGGGTGACCAGCCCCAGCATTTT. Translating gives CASSFAGGDQPQHF.

As regards this clone: One junction end disagrees with the germline gene, perhaps due to a read error. The V gene is TRBV3-1 (or the pseudogene TRBV3-2), the J gene TRBJ2-7; 8 nucleotides agree with TRBD1. This CDR3 contains 17 residues. Germline V gene lookup returns CDR1 LGHDT and CDR2 YNNKEL (reference sequence). The CDR3 region has the DNA TGTGCCAGCACCCAAATCCCCCGTGGGACAGGATCCTACGAGCAGTACTTC. Amino acid sequence: CASTQIPRGTGSYEQYF.

V usage is TRBV29-1 and J usage is TRBJ2-3; 9 nucleotides line up with TRBD1. Germline V gives CDR1 SQVTM, CDR2 ANQGSEA. With 5 bases clipped from V and 4 bases from J, the junction kept 4 bases outside the gene matches. The CDR3 runs to 13 residues. DNA for the CDR3: TGCAGCGTTAGGACAGGGGCAGCAGATACGCAGTATTTT. It translates to CSVRTGAADTQYF.

The chain carries TRBV9 and TRBJ2-3; weak D call: TRBD1 (6 bases). The CDR3 is made up of 14 amino acids. Trimming removed 3 bases at V and 9 bases at J, with 17 bases between. The germline V gene has CDR1 SGDLS and CDR2 YYNGEE. CDR3 nucleotide sequence: TGTGCCAGCAGCGCGTCATCACCAGGGGACACGCAGTATTTT. Its translation: CASSASSPGDTQYF.

This chain links TRBV25-1 with TRBJ1-4; 8 positions agree with TRBD1. Germline V gene sequence: CDR1 MGHDK, CDR2 SYGVNS. This CDR3 has 16 residues. Trimming at V came to 6 bases and at J to 0 bases, leaving 6 bases not matched to a gene. The CDR3 DNA reads as TGTGCCAGCAGCGGACAGGGTCACGCAACTAATGAAAAACTGTTTTTT. Its translation: CASSGQGHATNEKLFF.

In DNA form, the CDR3 reads TGCAGCGTTGAGAGGGAAGAGACCCAGTACTTC. Translated: CSVEREETQYF. The rearrangement links TRBV29-1 to TRBJ2-5, with a tentative D call TRBD2 (5 bases). The V and J ends lost 3 bases and 3 bases respectively, with 5 bases between them. The CDR3 loop spans 11 amino acids. Germline V gives CDR1 SQVTM, CDR2 ANQGSEA.

The chain links TRBV18 to TRBJ1-1; D is ambiguous. The CDR3 runs to 18 residues. The germline CDR1 and CDR2 sequences are KGHSH and LQKENI. The V end lost 1 base, the J end lost 1 base, and 19 bases lay between the germline ends. CDR3 DNA: TGTGCCAGCTCACCACAAGGAACCCCCAGGCGTCAGAACACTGAAGCTTTCTTT. It translates to CASSPQGTPRRQNTEAFF.

V gene TRBV28 combines with J gene TRBJ1-4; D is possibly TRBD1 (5 bases). V shed 5 bases and J shed 0 bases, with 16 bases lying between them. The CDR3 totals 17 residues. Germline values: CDR1 MDHEN, CDR2 SYDVKM. The CDR3 DNA reads TGTGCCAGCAGTCCCTCGACAGACATAGCAACTAATGAAAAACTGTTTTTT. Its translation is CASSPSTDIATNEKLFF.

This chain links TRBV13 with TRBJ2-7; perhaps TRBD2 as D (5 bases). The CDR3 length is 13 residues. V lost 10 bases and J lost 6, with 19 bases in between. CDR1 and CDR2 (germline): PRHDT, FYEKMQ (reference sequence). DNA of the CDR3: TGTGCCACCCAACGATGGACGGAGGCCGAGCAGTACGTC. It is translated as CATQRWTEAEQYV.

Here the CDR3 reads CATSRDWSGNSYGYTF. DNA for the CDR3: TGTGCCACCAGCAGAGATTGGAGCGGGAACTCCTATGGCTACACCTTC. J is TRBJ1-2 and V is TRBV15; no clear D gene. Germline lookup yields CDR1 LNHNV and CDR2 YYDKDF (reference sequence). The CDR3 sequence is 16 residues long. Trimming took off 0 bases at V and 4 bases at J, with 15 bases between the two ends.

J is TRBJ1-1 and V is TRBV19; 9 bases line up with TRBD1. With 0 bases clipped from V and 3 bases from J, the junction kept 20 bases outside the gene matches. The CDR3 totals 21 residues. Germline assignment: CDR1 LNHDA and CDR2 SQIVND (reference sequence). CDR3 sequence (DNA): TGTGCCAGTAGTATAGATGGAGGGCGGTTGGACAGGGGCGACGAGGACACTGAAGCTTTCTTT. Amino acid sequence: CASSIDGGRLDRGDEDTEAFF. Full variable domain (remainder filled in from reference TRBV19 and TRBJ1-1): DGGITQSPKYLFRKEGQNVTLSCEQNLNHDAMYWYRQDPGQGLRLIYYSQIVNDFQKGDIAEGYSVSREKKESFPLTVTSAQKNPTAFYLCASSIDGGRLDRGDEDTEAFFGQGTRLTVV.

The rearrangement uses TRBV5-1 and TRBJ2-2; perhaps TRBD2 as D (5 bases). V dropped 4 bases and J dropped 2 bases, with 12 bases sitting between them. The CDR3 is 15 residues long. The V gene's germline CDR1 is SGHRS and CDR2 YFSETQ. The CDR3 sequence: CASSVGSYNTGELFF. CDR3 coding DNA: TGCGCCAGCAGCGTTGGGAGTTACAACACCGGGGAGCTGTTTTTT.

V is TRBV30 and J is TRBJ1-5, with D hard to call. Trimming removed 7 bases from V and 0 bases from J, with 16 bases in between. This CDR3 is built from 15 residues. Germline-derived CDR1 and CDR2 are GTSNPN and SVGIG (reference sequence). CDR3 bases: TGTGCCTTCTCGCGGGAAAATTATAGCAATCAGCCCCAGCATTTT. This translates into CAFSRENYSNQPQHF. The full variable domain, completed using reference TRBV30 and TRBJ1-5, is SQTIHQWPATLVQPVGSPLSLECTVEGTSNPNLYWYRQAAGRGLQLLFYSVGIGQISSEVPQNLSASRPQDRQFILSSKKLLLSDSGFYLCAFSRENYSNQPQHFGDGTRLSIL.

The rearrangement uses TRBV7-2 and TRBJ2-3, with D maybe TRBD2 (5 bases). The germline V gene has CDR1 SGHTA and CDR2 FQGNSA. The V end was cut by 5 bases, the J end by 6 bases, with 12 bases between. The CDR3 runs 13 residues. CDR3 residues: CASSRERSDTQYF. CDR3 bases: TGTGCCAGCAGCAGGGAGCGGTCCGATACGCAGTATTTT.

The chain employs TRBV9 and TRBJ1-1, with a possible D match to TRBD1 (5 bases). Trimming took 2 bases from V and 5 from J, leaving 13 bases between them. Germline CDR1 and CDR2: SGDLS and YYNGEE. CDR3 length equals 14 residues. The CDR3 DNA follows: TGTGCCAGCAGCGTCAGCAGGGTTGGGACTGAAGCTTTCTTT. Protein: CASSVSRVGTEAFF.

The chain joins TRBV3-1 (or the pseudogene TRBV3-2) to TRBJ2-5, with D perhaps matching TRBD1 (7 bases). Germline CDR1 is LGHDT and CDR2 is YNNKEL (reference sequence). Between the trimmed V and J ends, which lost 7 bases and 5 bases, there was a span of 23 bases. The CDR3 spans 16 residues. The CDR3 DNA is TGTGCCAGCACCAGGGGTCGGACAGGCGGAGGGGAGACCCAGTACTTC. The encoded protein is CASTRGRTGGGETQYF.

V usage is TRBV20-1 and J usage is TRBJ1-1; D gene ambiguous. The CDR3 is made up of 9 amino acids. Deletions cut 5 bases from V and 13 bases from J, with 11 bases between. Germline CDR1 is DFQATT and CDR2 is SNEGSKA (reference sequence). The CDR3 protein is CSAPSRYFF. CDR3 in DNA: TGCAGTGCTCCTTCGAGGTATTTCTTT.

The rearrangement links TRBV6-5 to TRBJ2-1; 8 nucleotides align to TRBD2. The length of the CDR3 is 14 residues. CDR1 MNHEY and CDR2 SVGAGI come from the germline V gene. After removal of 4 bases from V and 2 bases from J, the junction contained 1 base not matched to a gene. The CDR3 coding sequence is TGTGCCAGCAGTTCGGGGGGGGCCTACAATGAGCAGTTCTTC. This translates into CASSSGGAYNEQFF.

The J gene is TRBJ2-6, the V gene TRBV24-1; possibly TRBD1 for D (5 bases). Per germline, CDR1 KGHDR and CDR2 SFDVKD. V dropped 0 bases and J dropped 0 bases, with 5 bases sitting between them. This CDR3 region has 16 residues. As DNA, the CDR3 is TGTGCCACCAGTGATTTGGACAGCTCTGGGGCCAACGTCCTGACTTTC. This encodes CATSDLDSSGANVLTF.

The chain links TRBV11-2 to TRBJ1-1; TRBD1 is a possible D gene (5 bases). This CDR3 comprises 14 residues. V was trimmed by 1 base and J by 2 bases, leaving 8 bases between them. Germline CDR1 reads SGHAT; CDR2 reads FQNNGV. This chain's CDR3 is CASSLVGGNTEAFF. DNA for the CDR3: TGTGCCAGCAGCTTAGTGGGGGGAAACACTGAAGCTTTCTTT.

This rearrangement joins TRBV29-1 to TRBJ2-3; TRBD2 matches at 11 bases. Trimming took 5 bases from V and 3 from J; bases not matched to a gene: 10. The CDR3 covers 16 residues. Germline V gene sequence: CDR1 SQVTM, CDR2 ANQGSEA. CDR3 sequence reads: CSVISGLAGLTDTQYF. The CDR3 DNA reads as TGCAGCGTTATCTCCGGACTAGCGGGTTTGACAGATACGCAGTATTTT.

The genes are TRBV29-1 and TRBJ2-3; D call uncertain. In germline, CDR1 is SQVTM, CDR2 ANQGSEA. V shed 2 bases and J shed 6 bases, with 12 bases lying between them. CDR3 length: 13 residues. CDR3 sequence: CSVEPLLDDTQYF. The CDR3 region has the DNA TGCAGCGTTGAACCCCTCCTAGATGATACGCAGTATTTT.

This clone showed up just a few times. The V and J genes are TRBV5-1 and TRBJ1-3; no reliable D call. The CDR3 length is 14 residues. Per germline, CDR1 SGHRS and CDR2 YFSETQ. Trimming shortened V by 0 bases and J by 7 bases, and 11 bases separated the two germline ends. DNA for the CDR3: TGCGCCAGCAGCTTGGCGGGGTATGGTAACACCATATATTTT. This encodes CASSLAGYGNTIYF.

V and J are TRBV25-1 and TRBJ1-3; D gene unclear. CDR1 and CDR2 (germline): MGHDK, SYGVNS. V was pared by 2 bases and J by 0 bases, with 5 bases between. The CDR3 covers 14 residues. CDR3 in DNA: TGTGCCAGCAGTGAAGCAGTCTCTGGAAACACCATATATTTT. Its translation: CASSEAVSGNTIYF. The whole variable domain, remainder taken from reference TRBV25-1 and TRBJ1-3, is EADIYQTPRYLVIGTGKKITLECSQTMGHDKMYWYQQDPGMELHLIHYSYGVNSTEKGDLSSESTVSRIRTEHFPLTLESARPSHTSQYLCASSEAVSGNTIYFGEGSWLTVV.

The rearrangement uses TRBV28 and TRBJ2-5, with 7 bases lining up with TRBD2. V lost 8 bases to trimming and J lost 7 bases; unmatched junction nucleotides: 10. The CDR3 runs 13 residues. Per germline, CDR1 MDHEN and CDR2 SYDVKM. The CDR3 DNA is TGTGCCAGCCTCCGGGAGGCAGTTGGGACCCAGTACTTC. As protein: CASLREAVGTQYF.

J is TRBJ1-1 and V is TRBV7-9; unclear D gene. Looked up from germline, CDR1 is SEHNR and CDR2 is FQNEAQ (reference sequence). The CDR3 has 14 residues. Trimming left V 5 bases short and J 0 bases short, with 10 bases between. The CDR3 DNA sequence: TGTGCCAGCAGCCCTAGCGGCATGAACACTGAAGCTTTCTTT. Translating gives CASSPSGMNTEAFF.